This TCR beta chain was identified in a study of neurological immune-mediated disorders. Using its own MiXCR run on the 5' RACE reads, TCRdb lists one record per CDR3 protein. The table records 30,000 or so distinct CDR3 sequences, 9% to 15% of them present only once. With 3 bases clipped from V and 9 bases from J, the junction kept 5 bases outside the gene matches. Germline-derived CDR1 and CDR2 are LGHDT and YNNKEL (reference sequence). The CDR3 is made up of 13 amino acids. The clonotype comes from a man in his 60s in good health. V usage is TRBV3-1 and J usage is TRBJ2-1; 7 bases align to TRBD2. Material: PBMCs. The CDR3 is CASSQGGYSEQFF. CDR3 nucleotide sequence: TGTGCCAGCAGCCAGGGGGGGTATAGTGAGCAGTTCTTC.